The 28 T cell receptor beta chains reported below all come from one sample, sequenced in a study of blood T cells in healthy people across ages. Alongside a J-beta primer mix, a sample-barcoded 5' primer served in a second PCR lasting roughly 7 to 11 cycles. A single record per CDR3 protein comes from TCRdb applying MiXCR to the 5' RACE reads. In the table there are 1.2 million to 1.5 million distinct CDR3 sequences, 55% to 75% of which are singletons. The sequenced sample consisted of blood. These TCRs come from a man younger than 30 in good health.

The J gene is TRBJ1-5, the V gene TRBV4-3; 12 nucleotides match TRBD1. The CDR3 sequence is 19 residues long. The germline V gene encodes CDR1 LGHNA and CDR2 YSLEER. The ends lost 3 bases at V and 4 bases at J; junction bases unmatched: 13. The CDR3 reads CASSHIPGQGAVGNQPQHF. CDR3 nucleotide sequence: TGCGCCAGCAGCCACATACCGGGACAGGGGGCGGTAGGGAATCAGCCCCAGCATTTT.

V is TRBV14 and J is TRBJ1-1; unclear D gene. This CDR3 region has 15 residues. The germline CDR1 and CDR2 sequences are SGHDN and FVKESK. The ends were cut back, 0 bases at V and 6 bases at J, with 14 bases in the middle. In DNA, the CDR3 is TGTGCCAGCAGCCAAGATGTTGGGTTAGTCGCTGAAGCTTTCTTT. It specifies CASSQDVGLVAEAFF. Full variable domain (remainder filled in from reference TRBV14 and TRBJ1-1): EAGVTQFPSHSVIEKGQTVTLRCDPISGHDNLYWYRRVMGKEIKFLLHFVKESKQDESGMPNNRFLAERTGGTYSTLKVQPAELEDSGVYFCASSQDVGLVAEAFFGQGTRLTVV.

This clonotype was counted a few times. The rearrangement joins TRBV20-1 to TRBJ2-3; D call uncertain. The ends were cut back, 5 bases at V and 0 bases at J, with 9 bases in the middle. Germline V gene sequence: CDR1 DFQATT, CDR2 SNEGSKA (reference sequence). This CDR3 is 13 amino acids long. The CDR3 nucleotides read TGCAGTGCTGGGTCCGTTAGCACAGATACGCAGTATTTT. Translation gives CSAGSVSTDTQYF.

This chain connects TRBV20-1 to TRBJ2-7; 8 positions agree with TRBD2. J lost 3 bases, V lost 0 bases, and 10 bases had no gene match. The CDR3 extends over 16 amino acids. From germline, CDR1 is DFQATT and CDR2 SNEGSKA (reference sequence). The CDR3 region is CSARDTAGASYYEQYF. The CDR3 nucleotides read TGCAGTGCTAGAGATACAGCGGGAGCTTCATACTACGAGCAGTACTTC.

The CDR3 loop is CASGVEPYEQYF. The DNA for the CDR3 is TGTGCTAGTGGGGTGGAGCCCTACGAGCAGTACTTC. The V gene is TRBV12-5, the J gene TRBJ2-7; D unclear. The CDR3 extends over 12 amino acids. V was shortened by 6 bases and J by 2 bases, with 8 bases between the two germline ends. CDR1 is LGHNT, CDR2 FRNRAP, per germline.

The chain recombines TRBV6-6 with TRBJ2-3, with 7 bases fitting TRBD2. V lost 0 bases, J lost 2 bases, and 8 bases stayed unmatched. The CDR3 consists of 17 residues. Germline lookup yields CDR1 MNHNY and CDR2 SVGAGI (reference sequence). This CDR3 is CASSYSGGTINTDTQYF. The CDR3 coding sequence is TGTGCCAGCAGTTACTCAGGCGGGACTATTAACACAGATACGCAGTATTTT.

V usage is TRBV5-5 and J usage is TRBJ2-7; a possible D gene is TRBD1 (6 bases). Trimming left V 2 bases short and J 0 bases short, with 15 bases between. The germline CDR1 and CDR2 sequences are SGHKS and YYEKEE (reference sequence). This CDR3 spans 16 amino acids. CDR3 DNA: TGTGCCAGCAGCTTATGGGGACACAACAGCTCCTACGAGCAGTACTTC. Amino acids: CASSLWGHNSSYEQYF.

V usage is TRBV5-1 and J usage is TRBJ2-1; 11 bases match TRBD2. The germline CDR1 and CDR2 sequences are SGHRS and YFSETQ. CDR3 length: 14 residues. The trim removed 5 bases at V and 10 bases at J, leaving 8 bases unmatched. The CDR3 nucleotides read TGCGCCAGCAGGTCTGAACTAGCGGGAGACGAGCAGTTCTTC. Amino acid sequence: CASRSELAGDEQFF.

V is TRBV7-6 and J is TRBJ2-7; D uncertain. The V gene's germline CDR1 is SGHVS and CDR2 FNYEAQ. The V end was cut by 0 bases, the J end by 0 bases, with 9 bases between. The CDR3 length is 15 residues. The CDR3 is CASSLALGNSYEQYF. As DNA, the CDR3 is TGTGCCAGCAGCTTAGCGCTAGGAAACTCCTACGAGCAGTACTTC. The full variable domain, rest sourced from reference TRBV7-6 and TRBJ2-7, is GAGVSQSPRYKVTKRGQDVALRCDPISGHVSLYWYRQALGQGPEFLTYFNYEAQQDKSGLPNDRFSAERPEGSISTLTIQRTEQRDSAMYRCASSLALGNSYEQYFGPGTRLTVT.

Comments on this clonotype: This may be a read error, as it is one base from a much larger clone. The genes are TRBV20-1 and TRBJ2-5, with 7 positions matching TRBD1. Germline CDR1 DFQATT, CDR2 SNEGSKA (reference sequence). V shed 1 base and J 11 bases; nucleotides not matched to a gene: 16. The CDR3 extends over 15 amino acids. The CDR3 DNA is TGCAGTGCTAGAGTGTCCGGGACAGACCACAATGAGCAGTACTTC. Encoded protein: CSARVSGTDHNEQYF.

This chain uses TRBV5-1 with TRBJ1-4, with 11 bases that match TRBD1. The CDR3 runs 14 residues. Germline assignment: CDR1 SGHRS and CDR2 YFSETQ. V lost 7 bases, J lost 7 bases, and 6 bases stayed unmatched. In DNA, the CDR3 is TGCGCCAGCGGCCAGGGACAGGGGGGTGAAAAACTGTTTTTT. Protein product: CASGQGQGGEKLFF.

This clonotype was detected only a few times. The rearrangement uses TRBV15 and TRBJ2-1; tentative D call: TRBD2 (6 bases). V was clipped by 5 bases and J by 3 bases, with 14 bases between them. CDR1 is LNHNV, CDR2 YYDKDF, per germline (reference sequence). This CDR3 comprises 15 residues. CDR3 bases: TGTGCCACCAGCGGCCGGGACTCTTTCTACAATGAGCAGTTCTTC. It is translated as CATSGRDSFYNEQFF.

This clonotype was seen more than once but under ten times. The chain employs TRBV20-1 and TRBJ1-1; weak D call: TRBD1 (5 bases). The ends were cut back, 7 bases at V and 8 bases at J, with 14 bases in the middle. This CDR3 region has 11 residues. The germline CDR1 and CDR2 sequences are DFQATT and SNEGSKA (reference sequence). CDR3 sequence reads: CSVPRGEEAFF. In DNA form, the CDR3 reads TGCAGTGTACCGAGGGGAGAAGAAGCTTTCTTT.

CDR3 DNA: TGTGCCAGCAGCGTAGCTCCGCATAATGAGCAGTTCTTC. This codes for CASSVAPHNEQFF. The rearrangement uses TRBV9 and TRBJ2-1; D call uncertain. Between the trimmed V and J ends, which lost 0 bases and 7 bases, there was a span of 8 bases. The CDR3 runs 13 residues. The germline gives CDR1 SGDLS, CDR2 YYNGEE. The full variable domain, with the rest looked up from reference TRBV9 and TRBJ2-1, is DSGVTQTPKHLITATGQRVTLRCSPRSGDLSVYWYQQSLDQGLQFLIQYYNGEERAKGNILERFSAQQFPDLHSELNLSSLELGDSALYFCASSVAPHNEQFFGPGTRLTVL.

A few counts support this clonotype. V is TRBV4-1 and J is TRBJ2-7; possible D gene TRBD1, 6 bases. With 0 bases removed from V and 2 bases from J, the gap between germline ends came to 14 bases. CDR3 length equals 16 residues. Germline assignment: CDR1 MGHRA and CDR2 YSYEKL. CDR3 coding DNA: TGCGCCAGCAGCCAAGACTTTGGACAGCTGACCTACGAGCAGTACTTC. Protein product: CASSQDFGQLTYEQYF.

The gene calls are TRBV6-5 and TRBJ2-1; D gene unclear. The V end was cut by 7 bases, the J end by 3 bases, with 13 bases between. The CDR3 is 14 residues long. Germline CDR1 is MNHEY and CDR2 is SVGAGI. The CDR3 reads CASIDPVNYNEQFF. Here the CDR3 DNA reads TGTGCCAGCATTGACCCCGTGAACTACAATGAGCAGTTCTTC.

The V call is TRBV4-2, the J call TRBJ2-3; 7 bases are shared with TRBD2. Germline values: CDR1 LGHNA, CDR2 YNFKEQ. With 4 bases clipped from V and 6 bases from J, the junction kept 7 bases outside the gene matches. CDR3 size: 14 residues. DNA of the CDR3: TGTGCCAGCAGCCCTTCCGGGGGGTGGGATACGCAGTATTTT. This translates into CASSPSGGWDTQYF.

This clonotype was seen a few times. The V call is TRBV29-1, the J call TRBJ2-1; possibly TRBD1 for D (8 bases). Germline assignment: CDR1 SQVTM and CDR2 ANQGSEA. V lost 7 bases and J lost 3, with 19 bases in between. The CDR3 sequence is 15 residues long. In DNA, the CDR3 is TGCAGCGCCGGGCGGGGGACAGGTAACTACAATGAGCAGTTCTTC. Translated: CSAGRGTGNYNEQFF.

The J gene is TRBJ2-5, the V gene TRBV25-1; TRBD1 aligns across 7 bases. The last part of the DNA fits TRBJ2-7 better; the J call may be wrong. This CDR3 comprises 11 residues. The germline V gene encodes CDR1 MGHDK and CDR2 SYGVNS. CDR3 amino acids: CAATGFHEQYF. As DNA, the CDR3 is TGTGCCGCGACAGGGTTCCACGAGCAGTACTTC.

This clonotype was counted between two and nine times. The V gene is TRBV18, the J gene TRBJ1-2; 7 bases line up with TRBD1. Per the germline V gene, CDR1 is KGHSH and CDR2 is LQKENI. V shed 1 base, J shed 6 bases, and the junction held 11 bases outside the gene matches. This CDR3 has 16 residues. CDR3 loop: CASSPLEGGGVDGYTF. In nucleotides, the CDR3 is TGTGCCAGCTCACCACTAGAGGGAGGGGGCGTCGATGGCTACACCTTC. The full variable domain, with the rest looked up from reference TRBV18 and TRBJ1-2, is NAGVMQNPRHLVRRRGQEARLRCSPMKGHSHVYWYRQLPEEGLKFMVYLQKENIIDESGMPKERFSAEFPKEGPSILRIQQVVRGDSAAYFCASSPLEGGGVDGYTFGSGTRLTVV.

The V call is TRBV27, the J call TRBJ2-1, with a tentative D call TRBD2 (7 bases). The CDR3 sequence is 17 residues long. Germline V gene sequence: CDR1 MNHEY, CDR2 SMNVEV (reference sequence). V lost 4 bases, J lost 7 bases, and 23 bases lay in between. CDR3 protein: CASSSSMAGAQKNEQFF. CDR3 in DNA: TGTGCCAGCAGTTCCTCAATGGCGGGGGCCCAAAAGAATGAGCAGTTCTTC.

The genes are TRBV20-1 and TRBJ2-7; 8 bases line up with TRBD1. The CDR3 extends over 16 amino acids. Germline trimming cut 0 bases from V and 10 bases from J; bases unmatched to any gene: 17. Germline-derived CDR1 and CDR2 are DFQATT and SNEGSKA (reference sequence). In DNA, the CDR3 is TGCAGTGCTAGAGAGGGCGCTAGCCTGACCCAGGGGGCCCAGTACTTC. Amino acids: CSAREGASLTQGAQYF.

The V and J genes are TRBV21-1 and TRBJ1-2. TRBV21-1 is a known pseudogene. This CDR3 comprises 13 residues. CDR3 DNA: TGTGCCAGCAGCAAAGTAGGGTTTTATGGCTACACCTTC. Protein product: CASSKVGFYGYTF.

This chain links TRBV30 with TRBJ2-5, with 7 bases fitting TRBD1. The J call may be in error: the DNA end matches TRBJ2-7 better. This CDR3 has 13 amino acids. Germline V gives CDR1 GTSNPN, CDR2 SVGIG (reference sequence). The CDR3 here is CAQQGNRAYEQYF. The CDR3 coding sequence is TGTGCCCAACAGGGGAATAGGGCCTACGAGCAGTACTTC.

The chain is built from TRBV5-1 and TRBJ2-5; 8 bases are a match to TRBD2. CDR1 and CDR2 (germline): SGHRS, YFSETQ. With V trimmed by 2 bases and J by 4 bases, 4 bases remained unmatched. This CDR3 is 14 amino acids long. The CDR3 loop is CASSFGLASETQYF. CDR3 sequence (DNA): TGCGCCAGCAGCTTCGGACTAGCATCAGAGACCCAGTACTTC.

The chain combines TRBV20-1 with TRBJ2-3; no clear D gene. Germline CDR1 and CDR2: DFQATT and SNEGSKA (reference sequence). V lost 0 bases and J 5 bases, leaving 3 bases between the germline ends. The CDR3 contains 11 residues. The CDR3 loop reads CSARDLDTQYF. The CDR3 DNA follows: TGCAGTGCTAGAGATCTAGATACGCAGTATTTT.

The sample holds a few counts of this clonotype. V and J are TRBV9 and TRBJ2-7; a possible D gene is TRBD1 (6 bases). This CDR3 is 13 amino acids long. Germline CDR1 and CDR2: SGDLS and YYNGEE. The V gene lost 0 bases and the J gene lost 6 bases, with 10 bases spanning the gap. CDR3 residues: CASSVGRGVEQYF. The CDR3 DNA follows: TGTGCCAGCAGCGTAGGCAGGGGCGTCGAGCAGTACTTC.

As concerns this clonotype: Lacking the conserved final phenylalanine or tryptophan, this CDR3 likely reflects a read error. The V and J genes are TRBV12-3 or TRBV12-4 and TRBJ2-5; TRBD2 matches 8 bases. CDR3 length equals 17 residues. The J segment lost 1 base and the V segment lost 6 bases, leaving 13 bases of the junction unmatched. As DNA, the CDR3 is TGTGCCAGCAGCCTGTCCCCGGGACTAGGGAGCCAAGAGACCCAGTACTTA. This sequence encodes CASSLSPGLGSQETQYL.